This T cell receptor (beta chain) was found in a study of blood T cells in healthy people across ages. Study-level points and caveats: Changes in expanded clonotypes were possibly confounded, as the CMV status of donors was unknown.

This clonotype was found a few times. The target antigen is unknown. PCR was performed a second time for 7 to 11 cycles using a sample-barcoded 5' primer and a J-beta primer mix. One entry per CDR3 protein results from TCRdb running MiXCR on the 5' RACE reads. Altogether 1.4 million or so distinct CDR3 sequences are present, approximately 42% being singletons, with the ten largest covering approximately 4%. This CDR3 contains 12 residues. The TCR sequence derives from a woman aged 18-29 years in good health. The sequenced material came from blood. The V gene is TRBV21-1, the J gene TRBJ2-7. TRBV21-1 is classified as a pseudogene. As DNA, the CDR3 is TGTGCCCAACGGTGGTTAGTTGACGAGCAGTACTTC. Translated: CAQRWLVDEQYF.